One and the same sample provided the 25 T cell receptor beta chains below, sequenced in a study of PD-L1 blockade in urothelial cancer. TCRdb keeps only in-frame clones here, not all; method: immunoSEQ multiplex PCR. Of about 43,000 clones listed, about four fifths are singletons. This sample's time point: peripheral blood 6 weeks after treatment start. The sample was PBMCs, taken around atezolizumab (anti-PD-L1) treatment. The origin of the receptors is a man in his 60s with urothelial cancer.

J is TRBJ2-2 and V is TRBV15; D is unclear. The CDR3 is 14 residues long. Trimming shortened V by 1 base and J by 6 bases, and 9 bases separated the two germline ends. The germline CDR1 and CDR2 sequences are LNHNV and YYDKDF (reference sequence). The CDR3 DNA follows: TGTGCCACCAGCAGAGGGCACCTCCCCGGGGAGCTGTTTTTT. Encoded protein: CATSRGHLPGELFF.

The J gene is TRBJ2-7, the V gene TRBV28; perhaps TRBD2 as D (5 bases). CDR3 length: 14 residues. V shed 6 bases and J shed 3 bases, with 15 bases lying between them. Germline CDR1 reads MDHEN; CDR2 reads SYDVKM. In nucleotides, the CDR3 is TGTGCCAGCAGAGACACCGAGGGCCGCTACGAGCAGTACTTC. It codes for CASRDTEGRYEQYF.

V and J are TRBV28 and TRBJ1-2; possible D gene TRBD1, 6 bases. V dropped 7 bases and J dropped 5 bases, with 20 bases sitting between them. Germline CDR1 and CDR2: MDHEN and SYDVKM. The length of the CDR3 is 15 residues. The CDR3, as DNA: TGTGCCAGCATACCTGGGTTTGGGGGGGCGTATGGCTACACCTTC. Protein product: CASIPGFGGAYGYTF.

In DNA form, the CDR3 reads TGTGCCAGCAGTTCACGGGAAGACGGAGTCTACGAGCAGTACTTC. Translation gives CASSSREDGVYEQYF. The V and J genes are TRBV7-9 and TRBJ2-7; D is perhaps TRBD2 (5 bases). The CDR3 contains 15 residues. V was pared by 6 bases and J by 3 bases, with 18 bases between. CDR1 and CDR2 (germline): SEHNR, FQNEAQ (reference sequence).

The J gene is TRBJ1-2, the V gene TRBV9, with D perhaps matching TRBD1 (6 bases). This CDR3 has 15 residues. Trimming pared 0 bases from V and 0 bases from J, leaving 9 bases between. Germline V lookup: CDR1 SGDLS, CDR2 YYNGEE. CDR3 bases: TGTGCCAGCAGCGTAGGACAGGCGGCTAACTATGGCTACACCTTC. Encoded protein: CASSVGQAANYGYTF.

The V and J genes are TRBV5-1 and TRBJ2-3; the D gene is possibly TRBD1 (5 bases). The germline gives CDR1 SGHRS, CDR2 YFSETQ. Trimming pared 0 bases from V and 5 bases from J, leaving 7 bases between. The length of the CDR3 is 13 residues. The CDR3 protein is CASSLEGQDTQYF. DNA for the CDR3: TGCGCCAGCAGCTTGGAAGGACAAGATACGCAGTATTTT.

The chain combines TRBV30 with TRBJ2-2, with no clear D. V lost 4 bases, J lost 7 bases, and 10 bases lay in between. This CDR3 has 12 amino acids. Per the germline V gene, CDR1 is GTSNPN and CDR2 is SVGIG (reference sequence). The DNA of the CDR3 is TGTGCCTGGAATCTCGGTGGCGGGGAGCTGTTTTTT. Translating it yields CAWNLGGGELFF.

The CDR3 loop reads CASSQASVRGASGNTIYF. CDR3 DNA sequence: TGTGCCAGCAGCCAAGCGTCTGTCAGGGGGGCCTCTGGAAACACCATATATTTT. The chain uses TRBV14 and TRBJ1-3, with TRBD1 identical over 7 bases. Germline lookup yields CDR1 SGHDN and CDR2 FVKESK. The CDR3 has 18 residues. The V and J ends lost 1 base and 0 bases, in that order; junction bases with no gene match: 9.

V is TRBV28 and J is TRBJ1-1; 9 bases fit TRBD1. J was trimmed by 4 bases and V by 2 bases; bases with no gene match: 2. CDR1 and CDR2 (germline): MDHEN, SYDVKM. This CDR3 has 14 amino acids. This CDR3 is CASSLRDRATEAFF. DNA for the CDR3: TGTGCCAGCAGTTTAAGGGACAGGGCCACTGAAGCTTTCTTT.

V gene TRBV7-9 combines with J gene TRBJ1-1, with 9 bases aligning to TRBD1. Per the germline V gene, CDR1 is SEHNR and CDR2 is FQNEAQ (reference sequence). Trimming cost V 6 bases and J 6 bases; bases outside gene matches: 8. This CDR3 spans 14 amino acids. The CDR3 nucleotides read TGTGCCAGCAGTCTCCGGGACAGGGACGCTGAAGCTTTCTTT. This gives the protein CASSLRDRDAEAFF.

V and J are TRBV11-2 and TRBJ2-3; the D gene is possibly TRBD2 (6 bases). The length of the CDR3 is 11 residues. V was shortened by 5 bases and J by 6 bases, with 6 bases between the two germline ends. Germline V CDR1 and CDR2: SGHAT, FQNNGV. CDR3 nucleotides: TGTGCCAGCAGCCGGGAGGATACGCAGTATTTT. It translates to CASSREDTQYF.

This chain joins TRBV19 and TRBJ2-3, with D tentatively TRBD2 (6 bases). The CDR3 has 15 residues. Germline V lookup: CDR1 LNHDA, CDR2 SQIVND (reference sequence). The ends were cut back, 2 bases at V and 0 bases at J, with 9 bases in the middle. CDR3 bases: TGTGCCAGTAGTATAACCGGGACTAGCACAGATACGCAGTATTTT. It yields the protein CASSITGTSTDTQYF.

The chain links TRBV2 to TRBJ2-1; 11 bases fit TRBD2. The CDR3 is made up of 15 amino acids. V gave up 3 bases and J gave up 4 bases; unmatched junction bases: 2. In germline, CDR1 is SNHLY, CDR2 FYNNEI. The CDR3 DNA is TGTGCCAGCAGTGATAGCGGGGGGGCATACAATGAGCAGTTCTTC. Its translation: CASSDSGGAYNEQFF.

This rearrangement joins TRBV7-2 to TRBJ1-6; unclear D gene. V lost 5 bases and J lost 9, with 8 bases in between. The CDR3 has 12 amino acids. The V gene's germline CDR1 is SGHTA and CDR2 FQGNSA. CDR3 DNA sequence: TGTGCCAGCAGCCAACAGTTTTCACCCCTCCACTTT. This sequence encodes CASSQQFSPLHF.

The chain joins TRBV7-2 to TRBJ2-5, with 10 bases lining up with TRBD2. The CDR3 is 15 residues long. V was clipped by 2 bases and J by 5 bases; unmatched bases: 5. The germline CDR1 and CDR2 sequences are SGHTA and FQGNSA. The chain's CDR3 is CASSLSSGGGETQYF. CDR3 nucleotides: TGTGCCAGCAGCTTATCTAGCGGGGGTGGTGAGACCCAGTACTTC.

The chain links TRBV28 to TRBJ2-7; 7 bases are a match to TRBD1. The V gene's germline CDR1 is MDHEN and CDR2 SYDVKM. CDR3 length: 16 residues. Germline trimming cut 6 bases from V and 1 base from J; bases unmatched to any gene: 12. The CDR3 DNA reads TGTGCCAGCAGCTACGACCTTATGGGACAGTCCTACGAGCAGTACTTC. Encoded protein: CASSYDLMGQSYEQYF.

The chain recombines TRBV30 with TRBJ1-2; D gene uncertain. Germline V gives CDR1 GTSNPN, CDR2 SVGIG (reference sequence). This CDR3 has 11 residues. V was trimmed by 4 bases and J by 6 bases, leaving 9 bases between them. This CDR3 is CAWTVADGYTF. The DNA for the CDR3 is TGTGCCTGGACAGTGGCGGATGGCTACACCTTC.

The chain couples TRBV7-8 to TRBJ1-1; tentative D call: TRBD1 (6 bases). This CDR3 spans 14 amino acids. V was shortened by 2 bases and J by 1 base, with 8 bases between the two germline ends. The germline V gene has CDR1 SGHVS and CDR2 FQNEAQ. CDR3 in DNA: TGTGCCAGCAGCTTAAGGACAGCGAACACTGAAGCTTTCTTT. Amino acid sequence: CASSLRTANTEAFF. Using reference TRBV7-8 and TRBJ1-1 for the parts outside the CDR3, the full variable domain is GAGVSQSPRYKVAKRGQDVALRCDPISGHVSLFWYQQALGQGPEFLTYFQNEAQLDKSGLPSDRFFAERPEGSVSTLKIQRTQQEDSAVYLCASSLRTANTEAFFGQGTRLTVV.

This clone is categorized as medium-sized. The chain links TRBV7-9 to TRBJ2-5, with D maybe TRBD1 (6 bases). Germline lookup yields CDR1 SEHNR and CDR2 FQNEAQ (reference sequence). This CDR3 is built from 15 residues. V lost 6 bases to trimming and J lost 1 base, with 15 bases between them. The DNA of the CDR3 is TGTGCCAGCAGTCCCACAGGGACCCCCCAAGAGACCCAGTACTTC. Its translation: CASSPTGTPQETQYF. The full variable domain, in which reference TRBV7-9 and TRBJ2-5 provide the parts outside the CDR3, is DTGVSQNPRHKITKRGQNVTFRCDPISEHNRLYWYRQTLGQGPEFLTYFQNEAQLEKSRLLSDRFSAERPKGSFSTLEIQRTEQGDSAMYLCASSPTGTPQETQYFGPGTRLLVL.

The chain recombines TRBV30 with TRBJ1-2, with 7 bases matching TRBD1. Germline V gene data show CDR1 as GTSNPN and CDR2 as SVGIG (reference sequence). This CDR3 has 13 residues. With V trimmed by 6 bases and J by 7 bases, 11 bases remained unmatched. The DNA of the CDR3 is TGTGCCTGCCTAAAACAGGGGTTCGGTGGCTACACCTTC. It encodes CACLKQGFGGYTF.

The rearrangement uses TRBV6-6 and TRBJ2-7, with TRBD1 as a possible D gene (6 bases). CDR3 length: 13 amino acids. V lost 7 bases and J 1 base, leaving 11 bases between the germline ends. CDR1 MNHNY and CDR2 SVGAGI come from the germline V gene (reference sequence). The CDR3 sequence is CASIKGDSYEQYF. The CDR3 DNA reads as TGTGCCAGCATTAAGGGGGATTCCTACGAGCAGTACTTC.

The sample holds one count of this clone. The genes are TRBV5-4 and TRBJ2-3; 8 nucleotides align to TRBD2. Looked up from germline, CDR1 is SGHNT and CDR2 is YYREEE (reference sequence). The CDR3 is 16 amino acids. V was pared by 3 bases and J by 3 bases, with 9 bases of the junction left unmatched. CDR3 nucleotide sequence: TGTGCCAGCAGCTATACCGGGGGGGGCCTGACAGATACGCAGTATTTT. As protein: CASSYTGGGLTDTQYF.

The chain links TRBV19 to TRBJ1-1; the D gene is possibly TRBD1 (5 bases). CDR1 LNHDA and CDR2 SQIVND come from the germline V gene (reference sequence). The CDR3 has 13 amino acids. The V end lost 3 bases, the J end lost 0 bases, and 5 bases lay between the germline ends. In nucleotides, the CDR3 is TGTGCCAGTAGTATCAGGGTGAACACTGAAGCTTTCTTT. Its translation: CASSIRVNTEAFF.

The chain employs TRBV6-5 and TRBJ1-2; no definite D call. Trimming took 4 bases from V and 7 from J, leaving 16 bases between them. This CDR3 contains 14 residues. The V gene's germline CDR1 is MNHEY and CDR2 SVGAGI. In DNA form, the CDR3 reads TGTGCCAGCAGTTTCCAACCAGGTTTAGGTGGCTACACCTTC. The encoded protein is CASSFQPGLGGYTF.

This chain uses TRBV6-5 with TRBJ2-2; 11 bases map to TRBD1. V lost 2 bases to trimming and J lost 5 bases; unmatched junction nucleotides: 4. Germline V CDR1 and CDR2: MNHEY, SVGAGI. The CDR3 runs 16 residues. The DNA of the CDR3 is TGTGCCAGCAGTTACGGGACAGGGGGAGGAACCGGGGAGCTGTTTTTT. It is translated as CASSYGTGGGTGELFF.